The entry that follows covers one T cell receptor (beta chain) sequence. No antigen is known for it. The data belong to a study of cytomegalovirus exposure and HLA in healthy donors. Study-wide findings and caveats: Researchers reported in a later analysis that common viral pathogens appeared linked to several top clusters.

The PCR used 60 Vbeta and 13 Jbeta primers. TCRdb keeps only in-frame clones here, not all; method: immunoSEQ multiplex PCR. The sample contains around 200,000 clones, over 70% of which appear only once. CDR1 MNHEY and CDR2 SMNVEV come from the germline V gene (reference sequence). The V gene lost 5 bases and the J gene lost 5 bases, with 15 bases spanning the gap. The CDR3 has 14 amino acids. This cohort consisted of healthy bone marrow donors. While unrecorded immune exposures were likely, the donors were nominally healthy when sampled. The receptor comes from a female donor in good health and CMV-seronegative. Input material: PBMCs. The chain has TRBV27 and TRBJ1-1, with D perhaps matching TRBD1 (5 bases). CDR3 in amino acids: CASSPLGGRTEAFF. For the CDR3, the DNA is TGTGCCAGCAGTCCCCTGGGGGGAAGAACTGAAGCTTTCTTT.